This T cell receptor beta chain is drawn from a study of neoadjuvant anti-PD-1 for oral cavity cancer. About the research overall: Most patients had three to four biweekly doses of 3 mg/kg nivolumab before resection. Non-progressing patients received a fourth nivolumab dose near day 43, then surgery on days 50-56.

Method: immunoSEQ multiplex PCR; TCRdb's copy keeps in-frame clones and lacks some. This repertoire shows approximately 8,800 clones, 64% found once; its top ten account for 4% to 4.5%. V was clipped by 5 bases and J by 7 bases, with 17 bases between them. CDR1 is SEHNR and CDR2 is FQNEAQ in the germline V gene (reference sequence). The CDR3 sequence is 14 residues long. The time point denotes: after neoadjuvant nivolumab, at surgical resection. The sequence was collected from a person between 40 and 80 years old with oral cavity squamous cell carcinoma. The chain carries TRBV7-9 and TRBJ1-1, with D tentatively TRBD1 (5 bases). Sequencing was performed on PBMCs, taken after nivolumab (anti-PD-1) treatment. The DNA of the CDR3 is TGTGCCAGCAGCGCCCCCCTAGGGGAAGGTGAAGCTTTCTTT. Its protein product is CASSAPLGEGEAFF.